These 19 T cell receptor beta chains originate from one sample sequenced in a study of cytomegalovirus exposure and HLA in healthy donors. Here immunoSEQ multiplex PCR was the method, and the copy in TCRdb shows in-frame clones only, minus some. The data show some 80,000 clones, roughly 94% seen once. The specimen sequenced was PBMCs. The source of these receptors is a young woman in good health and CMV-seronegative.

The chain links TRBV7-6 to TRBJ2-7; D is possibly TRBD1 (5 bases). Germline V gene sequence: CDR1 SGHVS, CDR2 FNYEAQ. Trimming pared 5 bases from V and 4 bases from J, leaving 18 bases between. The CDR3 is 15 amino acids. The CDR3 reads CASSRLDVGQYEQYF. Written as DNA, the CDR3 is TGTGCCAGCAGCCGATTGGACGTAGGACAATACGAGCAGTACTTC. Together with reference TRBV7-6 and TRBJ2-7, the CDR3 gives the full variable domain: GAGVSQSPRYKVTKRGQDVALRCDPISGHVSLYWYRQALGQGPEFLTYFNYEAQQDKSGLPNDRFSAERPEGSISTLTIQRTEQRDSAMYRCASSRLDVGQYEQYFGPGTRLTVT.

The chain joins TRBV5-1 to TRBJ2-7; D is perhaps TRBD2 (5 bases). The CDR3 is 11 residues long. Trimming pared 9 bases from V and 4 bases from J, leaving 11 bases between. CDR1 SGHRS and CDR2 YFSETQ come from the germline V gene. The CDR3 DNA sequence: TGCGCCACCTCACTAGGGTACGAGCAGTACTTC. It specifies CATSLGYEQYF. The full variable domain, its missing parts supplied by reference TRBV5-1 and TRBJ2-7, is KAGVTQTPRYLIKTRGQQVTLSCSPISGHRSVSWYQQTPGQGLQFLFEYFSETQRNKGNFPGRFSGRQFSNSRSEMNVSTLELGDSALYLCATSLGYEQYFGPGTRLTVT.

The chain has TRBV4-3 and TRBJ1-2, with TRBD1 as a possible D gene (6 bases). The CDR3 runs to 17 residues. Per germline, CDR1 LGHNA and CDR2 YSLEER. The V end was cut by 1 base, the J end by 6 bases, with 21 bases between. CDR3 DNA: TGCGCCAGCAGCCAAGCCCTCGGGACCCTCGGGGGGCATGGCTACACCTTC. This encodes CASSQALGTLGGHGYTF.

J is TRBJ2-7 and V is TRBV6-6; a possible D gene is TRBD2 (6 bases). From germline, CDR1 is MNHNY and CDR2 SVGAGI (reference sequence). The CDR3 is 15 amino acids. V lost 0 bases to trimming and J lost 7 bases, with 16 bases between them. The CDR3 sequence: CASSYSRLAGSEQYF. DNA of the CDR3: TGTGCCAGCAGTTACTCGAGGCTAGCCGGGAGTGAGCAGTACTTC.

V gene TRBV7-6 combines with J gene TRBJ1-2; 8 bases are shared with TRBD1. The V gene end was trimmed by 1 base and the J gene end by 8 bases; junction bases not matched to a gene: 6. CDR3 length equals 14 residues. CDR1 SGHVS and CDR2 FNYEAQ come from the germline V gene. CDR3 sequence: CASSLEPGQVGYTF. CDR3 nucleotides: TGTGCCAGCAGCTTAGAGCCGGGACAGGTCGGCTACACCTTC.

The chain combines TRBV4-2 with TRBJ2-1, with TRBD2 matching over 11 bases. V was clipped by 1 base and J by 1 base; unmatched bases: 3. Germline V gene sequence: CDR1 LGHNA, CDR2 YNFKEQ. The CDR3 runs 17 residues. The CDR3 DNA follows: TGTGCCAGCAGCCAAGGGGTAGCGGGAGGGTCCTACAATGAGCAGTTCTTC. Amino acids: CASSQGVAGGSYNEQFF.

This chain links TRBV6-1 with TRBJ1-5; 8 bases map to TRBD1. This CDR3 has 14 amino acids. CDR1 and CDR2 from the germline V gene are MNHNS and SASEGT. The junction had 2 bases not matched to a gene; V was cut back by 6 bases and J by 1 base. The CDR3 loop reads CASRDRESNQPQHF. For the CDR3, the DNA is TGTGCCAGCAGGGACAGGGAGAGCAATCAGCCCCAGCATTTT.

V is TRBV5-1 and J is TRBJ1-4; D is perhaps TRBD1 (5 bases). Germline V gives CDR1 SGHRS, CDR2 YFSETQ. Trimming took 4 bases from V and 5 from J, leaving 15 bases between them. The CDR3 sequence is 15 residues long. DNA for the CDR3: TGCGCCAGCAGCCCCACGGGAGGGGTAAATGAAAAACTGTTTTTT. Translated: CASSPTGGVNEKLFF.

The V and J genes are TRBV5-1 and TRBJ2-4; 10 bases match TRBD1. Unmatched junction bases numbered 9, after V lost 4 bases and J lost 8 bases. Germline V lookup: CDR1 SGHRS, CDR2 YFSETQ. This CDR3 comprises 15 residues. The CDR3 DNA reads TGCGCCAGCAGCCGGGAGGGGACAGGGGTATACATTCAGTACTTC. Its protein is CASSREGTGVYIQYF.

The rearrangement links TRBV4-3 to TRBJ1-5, with 7 positions matching TRBD1. This CDR3 is 14 amino acids long. Losses at the gene ends were 5 bases for V and 3 bases for J; bases not matched to a gene: 4. Germline loops: CDR1 LGHNA, CDR2 YSLEER. CDR3 amino acids: CASSGTAYNQPQHF. Written as DNA, the CDR3 is TGCGCCAGCAGCGGGACAGCCTACAATCAGCCCCAGCATTTT.

The V and J genes are TRBV4-1 and TRBJ1-4; D may be TRBD1 (6 bases). CDR1 and CDR2 from the germline V gene are MGHRA and YSYEKL. The CDR3 has 15 residues. Trimming took 7 bases from V and 2 from J, leaving 14 bases between them. The CDR3 sequence: CASNRPGVTNEKLFF. For the CDR3, the DNA is TGCGCCAGCAATAGACCAGGGGTTACTAATGAAAAACTGTTTTTT.

The chain combines TRBV18 with TRBJ1-2; D is perhaps TRBD1 (6 bases). Trimming removed 5 bases from V and 2 bases from J, with 18 bases in between. The germline gives CDR1 KGHSH, CDR2 LQKENI. The CDR3 spans 16 residues. This chain's CDR3 is CASSAGASPLNYGYTF. CDR3 sequence (DNA): TGTGCCAGCTCAGCGGGGGCGTCTCCATTAAACTATGGCTACACCTTC. Full variable domain (missing parts from reference TRBV18 and TRBJ1-2): NAGVMQNPRHLVRRRGQEARLRCSPMKGHSHVYWYRQLPEEGLKFMVYLQKENIIDESGMPKERFSAEFPKEGPSILRIQQVVRGDSAAYFCASSAGASPLNYGYTFGSGTRLTVV.

The V and J genes are TRBV4-1 and TRBJ2-1, with 13 nucleotides matching TRBD2. Germline lookup yields CDR1 MGHRA and CDR2 YSYEKL. With V trimmed by 1 base and J by 1 base, 4 bases remained unmatched. The CDR3 sequence is 18 residues long. The CDR3 nucleotides are TGCGCCAGCAGCCAAGTACTAGCGGGGGGGCCATCCTACAATGAGCAGTTCTTC. Amino acid sequence: CASSQVLAGGPSYNEQFF.

V and J are TRBV29-1 and TRBJ2-3; no definite D call. V was clipped by 5 bases and J by 0 bases, with 9 bases between them. This CDR3 contains 13 residues. Germline CDR1 and CDR2: SQVTM and ANQGSEA. The CDR3 DNA reads TGCAGCGTTTCCCAGGATAGCACAGATACGCAGTATTTT. Its translation: CSVSQDSTDTQYF.

V usage is TRBV6-1 and J usage is TRBJ2-7; 9 positions match TRBD1. The ends lost 6 bases at V and 4 bases at J; junction bases unmatched: 4. Germline assignment: CDR1 MNHNS and CDR2 SASEGT. This CDR3 spans 13 amino acids. The CDR3 loop is CASSRDREYEQYF. CDR3 nucleotides: TGTGCCAGCAGCCGGGACAGGGAATACGAGCAGTACTTC.

The V call is TRBV29-1, the J call TRBJ2-7; 7 positions agree with TRBD2. The V gene's germline CDR1 is SQVTM and CDR2 ANQGSEA. This CDR3 has 14 residues. V was clipped by 4 bases and J by 3 bases; unmatched bases: 9. CDR3 region: CSVVDREVRYEQYF. The CDR3 bases are TGCAGCGTTGTAGACCGGGAGGTGCGCTACGAGCAGTACTTC.

The V gene is TRBV30, the J gene TRBJ2-1, with D maybe TRBD2 (6 bases). The CDR3 contains 14 residues. V was clipped by 4 bases and J by 8 bases, with 18 bases between them. Germline values: CDR1 GTSNPN, CDR2 SVGIG (reference sequence). The CDR3 DNA reads as TGTGCCTGGAAATCGGGAGTGAGTAACTATGAGCAGTTCTTC. Translated: CAWKSGVSNYEQFF.

This rearrangement joins TRBV4-3 to TRBJ1-6; D gene unclear. Germline values: CDR1 LGHNA, CDR2 YSLEER. This CDR3 spans 18 amino acids. Trimming cost V 0 bases and J 0 bases, with 12 bases left between them. The CDR3 region is CASSQDWEGSSYNSPLHF. In DNA, the CDR3 is TGCGCCAGCAGCCAAGACTGGGAGGGAAGCTCCTATAATTCACCCCTCCACTTT.

This clone occurred once. The chain uses TRBV2 and TRBJ2-1; maybe TRBD2 (6 bases). Germline CDR1 reads SNHLY; CDR2 reads FYNNEI. The V end lost 6 bases, the J end lost 3 bases, and 12 bases lay between the germline ends. CDR3 size: 14 residues. The CDR3 loop is CASSDGGFYNEQFF. In DNA, the CDR3 is TGTGCCAGCAGCGATGGGGGGTTCTACAATGAGCAGTTCTTC.